This TCR beta chain was observed in a study of regulatory T cells in long-lasting Graves disease (dated by TCRdb to the early 2020s). Turning to the overall study: Persistent Graves' disease meant more than 5 years of antithyroid drug treatment with TSH receptor autoantibodies that stayed positive. Peripheral blood TCR sequencing and RNA sequencing compared persistent Graves' disease patients with newly diagnosed Graves' disease patients. The study was registered as a clinical trial and conducted in China. A total of some 35 samples underwent TCR sequencing, from about 13 patients with persistent Graves' disease and about 20 patients with newly diagnosed Graves' disease. In the clinical cohort, patients with persistent Graves' disease had used antithyroid drugs for an average of about 9.3 years.

Results and caveats for the whole study, not just this receptor: Persistent patients shared more public clonotypes among themselves (around 2,800) than newly diagnosed patients did (nearly 1,000). Persistent Graves' disease patients showed lower TCR Shannon entropy and fewer highly expanded clones than newly diagnosed patients, suggesting clonal expansion. The small sample size was acknowledged by the authors as a limitation that may reduce accuracy. Peripheral blood alone was examined, since thyroid tissue, which constituted the primary lesion, could not be accessed. Only the TCR beta chain was sequenced and analyzed.

This specimen's time point label, interpreted: persistent/refractory GD, antithyroid drugs over 5 years with positive TRAb. RNA was extracted from PBMCs in TRIzol for both TCR sequencing and RNA sequencing. The diagnosis of Graves' disease followed American Thyroid Association guidelines. Recruitment of patients was carried out at an endocrinology department in Xi'an, China. Each patient gave around 9 milliliters of peripheral blood, collected in an EDTA anticoagulant tube. Ficoll Paque Plus density gradient separation was used to isolate PBMCs, and no further T cell sorting was performed. An Agilent 2100 Bioanalyzer and agarose gel were used to assess RNA quality, and a NanoDrop 2000 was used to measure RNA concentration. Libraries were made using multiplex PCR. Instrument used: Illumina HiSeq 4000. To build TCR beta libraries, CDR3 regions were amplified by Arm-PCR using iRepertoire HTBI primers. Before sequencing, the PCR products went through gel purification. Processing in the source paper ran as follows. Gene usage analysis of CDR3 amino acid clonotypes relied on the roughly 67 TRBV and 14 TRBJ segments identified across samples. Filtered high-quality paired reads were merged into contigs using COPE and FqMerger. BLAST was used to align contigs to IMGT TRBV, TRBD and TRBJ reference genes, with CDR3 defined following IMGT. Highly expanded clones were defined as clonotypes with a frequency above 0.1%. Repertoire diversity was measured by Shannon entropy, and V-J evenness by the Gini coefficient. A clonotype found in more than one individual was treated as public. The raw public reads went through TCRdb reprocessing: fastp at Q25, MiXCR clone calling, in-frame beta chains kept. For every CDR3 protein sequence, its rows merge into one entry that carries the most common genes and DNA. It is TCRdb's table, rather than the study itself, that gives the V and J calls and clone size. For this sample there are some 330,000 distinct CDR3 sequences; 20% to 25% appear just once. The ten largest account for under 35% of the sample.

This clonotype has a count of ten or more. Its antigen is unknown. Per-base qualities were not stored, and no clone one base away is much larger. The TCR originated in a woman aged 40-49 years with Graves disease. Donor details come from another sample of the same person, matched by shared clones. The sample was peripheral blood mononuclear cells (PBMCs), taken when the disease was refractory, from a patient treated with antithyroid drugs.

The nucleotide sequence is TGTGCCAGCAGTTTTAAACTAGCGGGGGATTCTCGGGCCAACGTCCTGACTTTC. This codes for CASSFKLAGDSRANVLTF. The chain is made from TRBV27 and TRBJ2-6; TRBD2 matches 11 bases in the middle. CDR1 and CDR2 are read off the germline V gene (reference sequence) as MNHEY and SMNVEV. The junction shows trimming of 3 bases on V and 5 bases on J, and the gene matches do not reach 9 bases of it. The CDR3 measures 18 amino acids from cysteine to phenylalanine. Kept here is only the CDR3 DNA, which spans 54 bases and is read in frame from base 1. The variable domain in full, with residues beyond the CDR3 obtained from the reference TRBV27 and TRBJ2-6 genes, is EAQVTQNPRYLITVTGKKLTVTCSQNMNHEYMSWYRQDPGLGLRQIYYSMNVEVTDKGDVPEGYKVSRKEKRNFPLILESPSPNQTSLYFCASSFKLAGDSRANVLTFGAGSRLTVL.